The present T cell receptor (beta chain) was sequenced within a study of blood T cell repertoires in COVID-19. CDR1 is MGHRA and CDR2 is YSYEKL in the germline V gene. Trimming took 0 bases from V and 4 from J, leaving 12 bases between them. The CDR3 sequence is 16 residues long. Assay: immunoSEQ multiplex PCR; the TCRdb copy retains only in-frame clones and omits some. Of some 200,000 clones listed, 83% were seen once; the top ten hold 4.8%. The source of this sequence is a woman between 50 and 59 years old who had been exposed to COVID-19. The sequencing sample was made of PBMCs or T cells enriched from blood (not recorded which). The chain combines TRBV4-1 with TRBJ2-2; perhaps TRBD2 as D (5 bases). CDR3 amino acids: CASSQDGLAPTGELFF. CDR3 nucleotides: TGCGCCAGCAGCCAAGATGGGCTAGCCCCCACCGGGGAGCTGTTTTTT.